This paragraph reports one T cell receptor (beta chain). RNA was extracted with the RNeasy kit, and a quantity of about 0.45 to 1 ug was reverse transcribed using random hexamers. MiXCR was run by TCRdb on the immunoSEQ multiplex PCR reads, yielding one entry per CDR3 protein. The sample has 140,000 to 150,000 distinct CDR3 sequences, around 94% seen once; the top ten hold more than 0.065%. This sample is drawn from a study of CD8 T cells in Susac syndrome. The ends were cut back, 0 bases at V and 7 bases at J, with 13 bases in the middle. Per germline, CDR1 MRHNA and CDR2 SNTAGT. The CDR3 runs 15 residues.

V usage is TRBV6-4 and J usage is TRBJ2-1; tentative D call: TRBD2 (5 bases). The specimen was CD4+ T cells from PBMCs. This TCR was sampled from a human donor in good health. In nucleotides, the CDR3 is TGTGCCAGCAGTGACTCCCCTCTGAGGGTGAATGAGCAGTTCTTC. It specifies CASSDSPLRVNEQFF.